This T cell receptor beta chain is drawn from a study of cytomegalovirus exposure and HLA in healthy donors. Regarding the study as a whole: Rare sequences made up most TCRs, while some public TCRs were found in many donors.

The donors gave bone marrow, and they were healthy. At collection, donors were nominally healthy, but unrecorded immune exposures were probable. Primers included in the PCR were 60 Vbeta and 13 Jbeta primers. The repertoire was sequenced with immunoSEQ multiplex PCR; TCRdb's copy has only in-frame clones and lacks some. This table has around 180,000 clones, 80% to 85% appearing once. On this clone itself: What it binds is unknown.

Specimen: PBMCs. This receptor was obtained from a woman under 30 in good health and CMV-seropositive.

The DNA for the CDR3 is TGTGCCAGTAGTCCCGGAGGCACTGAAGCTTTCTTT. Translated, it gives CASSPGGTEAFF. The chain recombines TRBV19 with TRBJ1-1; the D is unclear. Trimming removed 5 bases from V and 4 bases from J, with 8 bases in between. Germline loops: CDR1 LNHDA, CDR2 SQIVND (reference sequence). The CDR3 totals 12 residues.